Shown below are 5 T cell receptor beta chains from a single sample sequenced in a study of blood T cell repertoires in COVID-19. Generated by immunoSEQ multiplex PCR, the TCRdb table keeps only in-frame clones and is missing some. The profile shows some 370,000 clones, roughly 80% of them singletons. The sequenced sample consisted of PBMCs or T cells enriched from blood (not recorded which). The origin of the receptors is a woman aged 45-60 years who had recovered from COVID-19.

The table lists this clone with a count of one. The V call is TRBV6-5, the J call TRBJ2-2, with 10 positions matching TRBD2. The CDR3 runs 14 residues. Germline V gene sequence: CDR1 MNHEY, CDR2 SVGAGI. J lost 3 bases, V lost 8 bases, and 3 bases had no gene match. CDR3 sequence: CASRLAGDTGELFF. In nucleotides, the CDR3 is TGTGCCAGCCGCCTAGCGGGGGACACCGGGGAGCTGTTTTTT.

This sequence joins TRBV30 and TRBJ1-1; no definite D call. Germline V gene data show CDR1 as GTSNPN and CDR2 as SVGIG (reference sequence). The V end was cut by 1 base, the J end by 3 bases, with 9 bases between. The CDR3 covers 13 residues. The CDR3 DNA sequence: TGTGCCTGGAGTGCCTGGGGAGACACTGAAGCTTTCTTT. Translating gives CAWSAWGDTEAFF.

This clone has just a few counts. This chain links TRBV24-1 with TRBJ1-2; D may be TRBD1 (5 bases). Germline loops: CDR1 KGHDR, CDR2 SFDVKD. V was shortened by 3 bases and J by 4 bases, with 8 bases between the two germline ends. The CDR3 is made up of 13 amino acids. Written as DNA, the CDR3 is TGTGCCACCAGTGATGCGGGGGGCTATGGCTACACCTTC. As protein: CATSDAGGYGYTF.

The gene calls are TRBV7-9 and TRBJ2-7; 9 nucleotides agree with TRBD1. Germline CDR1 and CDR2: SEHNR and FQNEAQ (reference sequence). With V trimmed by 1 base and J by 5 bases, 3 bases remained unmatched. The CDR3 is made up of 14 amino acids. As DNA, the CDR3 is TGTGCCAGCAGCTTAGACAGGGGGCAGAACGAGCAGTACTTC. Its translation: CASSLDRGQNEQYF.

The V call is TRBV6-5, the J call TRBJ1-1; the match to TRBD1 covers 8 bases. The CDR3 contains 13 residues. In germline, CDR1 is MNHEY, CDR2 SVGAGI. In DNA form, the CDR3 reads TGTGCGGACAGGGCCTTTATGAACACTGAAGCTTTCTTT. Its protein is CADRAFMNTEAFF.